This T cell receptor beta chain was recorded in a study of early T cells in non-severe SARS-CoV-2 infection. Study context: The chains were unpaired, and the sequenced material was bulk RNA from unsorted whole blood.

This clonotype was detected ten times or more. Trimming took off 6 bases at V and 2 bases at J, with 11 bases between the two ends. The CDR3 is 15 amino acids. Germline V CDR1 and CDR2: PRHDT, FYEKMQ (reference sequence). Molecules of cDNA were individually given unique molecular identifiers that were attached to them. TCRdb independently ran MiXCR on the 5' RACE reads; one entry per CDR3 protein. This sample has roughly 35,000 distinct CDR3 sequences; 8% to 9.5% occur once, and the top ten carry roughly an eighth. The sequence came from an adult who was a healthcare worker with PCR-confirmed SARS-CoV-2 infection or an uninfected control (not recorded which). The chain carries TRBV13 and TRBJ2-6; D gene ambiguous. Sequencing input: whole blood. The DNA for the CDR3 is TGTGCCAGCAGTAATGAAAAAGCTGGGGCCAACGTCCTGACTTTC. Translating it yields CASSNEKAGANVLTF.